This passage covers 15 T cell receptor beta chains from one sample sequenced in a study of blood T cell repertoires in COVID-19. Assay used: immunoSEQ multiplex PCR; TCRdb lists only in-frame clones, some missing. The sample has some 110,000 clones, 86% seen once. Specimen: peripheral blood. The receptors here all came from a human donor in a cohort sampled during active COVID-19.

This sequence joins TRBV11-2 and TRBJ2-2, with a weak D call TRBD2 (6 bases). CDR1 is SGHAT, CDR2 FQNNGV, per germline. V was shortened by 0 bases and J by 6 bases, with 20 bases between the two germline ends. The CDR3 loop spans 18 amino acids. This CDR3 reads CASSLEEGLVPGAGELFF. CDR3 DNA: TGTGCCAGCAGCTTAGAGGAGGGACTCGTCCCGGGAGCCGGGGAGCTGTTTTTT. The whole variable domain, remainder taken from reference TRBV11-2 and TRBJ2-2, is EAGVAQSPRYKIIEKRQSVAFWCNPISGHATLYWYQQILGQGPKLLIQFQNNGVVDDSQLPKDRFSAERLKGVDSTLKIQPAKLEDSAVYLCASSLEEGLVPGAGELFFGEGSRLTVL.

This clone was detected only once. The gene calls are TRBV24-1 and TRBJ2-1; perhaps TRBD2 as D (5 bases). Looked up from germline, CDR1 is KGHDR and CDR2 is SFDVKD. Trimming took off 9 bases at V and 1 base at J, with 6 bases between the two ends. There are 12 residues in the CDR3. This CDR3 reads CATGSSYNEQFF. As DNA, the CDR3 is TGTGCCACCGGGAGTTCCTACAATGAGCAGTTCTTC.

The chain combines TRBV5-5 with TRBJ2-1, with 11 bases fitting TRBD2. Germline CDR1 reads SGHKS; CDR2 reads YYEKEE (reference sequence). CDR3 length equals 17 residues. The J segment lost 5 bases and the V segment lost 1 base, leaving 8 bases of the junction unmatched. CDR3 sequence reads: CASSLTKTSGDHNEQFF. The CDR3 nucleotides are TGTGCCAGCAGCTTGACAAAGACTAGCGGGGACCACAATGAGCAGTTCTTC.

This chain links TRBV28 with TRBJ2-5, with 11 bases matching TRBD1. J lost 6 bases, V lost 6 bases, and 6 bases had no gene match. Germline lookup yields CDR1 MDHEN and CDR2 SYDVKM. This CDR3 is built from 14 residues. DNA of the CDR3: TGTGCCAGCAGGGGGACAGGGGGTCGGAAGACCCAGTACTTC. As protein: CASRGTGGRKTQYF. The full variable domain, its missing parts supplied by reference TRBV28 and TRBJ2-5, is DVKVTQSSRYLVKRTGEKVFLECVQDMDHENMFWYRQDPGLGLRLIYFSYDVKMKEKGDIPEGYSVSREKKERFSLILESASTNQTSMYLCASRGTGGRKTQYFGPGTRLLVL.

This clone showed up just once. V gene TRBV30 combines with J gene TRBJ2-5; a possible D gene is TRBD1 (6 bases). The V and J ends lost 0 bases and 9 bases respectively, with 17 bases between them. Germline CDR1 and CDR2: GTSNPN and SVGIG (reference sequence). The CDR3 is made up of 14 amino acids. This chain's CDR3 is CAWSVPRIWGPQYF. CDR3 nucleotide sequence: TGTGCCTGGAGTGTACCCCGGATTTGGGGGCCCCAGTACTTC.

The rearrangement links TRBV4-3 to TRBJ2-3; 9 bases are a match to TRBD1. V lost 1 base and J lost 14; bases outside the gene matches: 19. This CDR3 has 17 amino acids. The germline V gene has CDR1 LGHNA and CDR2 YSLEER. CDR3 in amino acids: CASSQGKSGTLQGALYF. For the CDR3, the DNA is TGCGCCAGCAGCCAAGGGAAATCGGGCACCTTACAGGGGGCGCTGTATTTT.

The gene calls are TRBV20-1 and TRBJ1-5, with D tentatively TRBD1 (6 bases). This CDR3 has 13 residues. Trimming removed 3 bases at V and 5 bases at J, with 11 bases between. Germline lookup yields CDR1 DFQATT and CDR2 SNEGSKA (reference sequence). The CDR3 region has the DNA TGCAGTGCTAGTTATGCAGGGGATCAGCCCCAGCATTTT. Translated, it gives CSASYAGDQPQHF.

The rearrangement links TRBV7-8 to TRBJ2-5, with 7 bases that match TRBD2. The CDR3 runs to 15 residues. CDR1 and CDR2 (germline): SGHVS, FQNEAQ. V was clipped by 1 base and J by 5 bases; unmatched bases: 7. The CDR3 reads CASSLGGRVGETQYF. DNA for the CDR3: TGTGCCAGCAGCTTAGGCGGGAGAGTAGGGGAGACCCAGTACTTC.

The rearrangement joins TRBV7-8 to TRBJ2-1, with 7 bases identical to TRBD2. The V gene end was trimmed by 5 bases and the J gene end by 7 bases; junction bases not matched to a gene: 17. The CDR3 loop spans 17 amino acids. The germline V gene encodes CDR1 SGHVS and CDR2 FQNEAQ. CDR3 residues: CASSPPFVWRERNEQFF. The CDR3 bases are TGTGCCAGCAGCCCCCCCTTTGTTTGGCGGGAGAGAAATGAGCAGTTCTTC.

The V gene is TRBV19, the J gene TRBJ1-1; tentative D call: TRBD1 (6 bases). The CDR3 spans 14 residues. V dropped 6 bases and J dropped 1 base, with 12 bases sitting between them. Germline CDR1 reads LNHDA; CDR2 reads SQIVND (reference sequence). Written as DNA, the CDR3 is TGTGCCAGTAGCCCCTTGACAGGGAACACTGAAGCTTTCTTT. Translating it yields CASSPLTGNTEAFF.

V usage is TRBV19 and J usage is TRBJ1-2; tentative D call: TRBD1 (6 bases). CDR1 LNHDA and CDR2 SQIVND come from the germline V gene (reference sequence). This CDR3 has 15 residues. The V end lost 0 bases, the J end lost 3 bases, and 11 bases lay between the germline ends. The chain's CDR3 is CASSIDQDSYYGYTF. The DNA of the CDR3 is TGTGCCAGTAGTATAGATCAGGACAGTTACTATGGCTACACCTTC.

This chain uses TRBV5-1 with TRBJ1-1, with TRBD1 matching 9 bases. Looked up from germline, CDR1 is SGHRS and CDR2 is YFSETQ. J was trimmed by 10 bases and V by 0 bases; bases with no gene match: 7. CDR3 length: 14 residues. The CDR3 is CASSLEGTGQPAFF. The DNA for the CDR3 is TGCGCCAGCAGCTTGGAAGGGACAGGGCAGCCAGCTTTCTTT.

The chain is built from TRBV6-6 and TRBJ2-7; tentative D call: TRBD1 (5 bases). Germline V gene data show CDR1 as MNHNY and CDR2 as SVGAGI (reference sequence). CDR3 size: 14 residues. V lost 3 bases to trimming and J lost 0 bases, with 9 bases between them. CDR3 residues: CASSYKQDSYEQYF. CDR3 nucleotide sequence: TGTGCCAGCAGTTATAAACAGGACTCCTACGAGCAGTACTTC.

The V and J genes are TRBV20-1 and TRBJ1-1, with 10 bases identical to TRBD1. V was pared by 6 bases and J by 11 bases, with 6 bases of the junction left unmatched. The CDR3 spans 11 residues. Germline CDR1 reads DFQATT; CDR2 reads SNEGSKA (reference sequence). The CDR3 coding sequence is TGCAGTGCGGCGGGACAGGGGTTGGCTTTCTTT. It specifies CSAAGQGLAFF.

V is TRBV14 and J is TRBJ2-5; tentative D call: TRBD1 (6 bases). The CDR3 length is 18 residues. V gave up 1 base and J gave up 5 bases, with 23 bases separating them. CDR1 is SGHDN, CDR2 FVKESK, per germline. The CDR3 bases are TGTGCCAGCAGCCAAGGAAGACTCGGACAGCCGGTTAAGGAGACCCAGTACTTC. Translation: CASSQGRLGQPVKETQYF.